The clone carrying this TCR beta chain has just a few counts. The target antigen is unknown. For the second PCR, which ran for 7 to 11 cycles, a sample-barcoded 5' primer and a J-beta primer mix were used. Unique molecular identifiers of 12 random nucleotides labeled each cDNA. TCRdb fed the 5' RACE reads into MiXCR, producing one record per CDR3 protein. The sample lists around 1.7 million distinct CDR3 sequences; approximately 28% were seen once. The sample originates from a study of blood T cells in healthy people across ages. General study points: Researchers report that TCR beta diversity correlated strongly with naive T cell percentage.

Germline CDR1 and CDR2: KGHDR and SFDVKD. V gave up 4 bases and J gave up 3 bases, with 18 bases separating them. This CDR3 is built from 17 residues. This clonotype was sampled from a woman aged 30 to 39 in good health. The sample comprised blood. This chain uses TRBV24-1 with TRBJ2-1; D might be TRBD1 (5 bases). The CDR3 here is CATSDPGHQDLYNEQFF. CDR3 in DNA: TGTGCCACCAGTGACCCTGGACACCAAGACCTCTACAATGAGCAGTTCTTC.